What follows are 32 T cell receptor beta chains derived from one specimen sequenced in a study of blood T cell repertoires in COVID-19 (dated by TCRdb to about 2020). Libraries were prepared through the immunoSEQ multiplex PCR assay. In its TCRdb copy, this immuneACCESS table keeps in-frame sequences only and misses some clones. Where compared with another copy, unresolved V genes explain less than half of these, and the others have no known cause. This sample comprises around 340,000 clones, 65% to 85% of them detected only once. The ten largest clones represent 2.5% to 3.5% of the sample. Sequencing was performed on peripheral blood. The receptors come from a young man with active or convalescent COVID-19.

The chain is built from TRBV29-1 and TRBJ2-7; TRBD2 might be the D (5 bases). This CDR3 spans 17 amino acids. Germline loops: CDR1 SQVTM, CDR2 ANQGSEA. V gave up 0 bases and J gave up 0 bases, with 18 bases separating them. This chain's CDR3 is CSVEEDIRSGPSYEQYF. The CDR3 DNA is TGCAGCGTTGAAGAAGATATACGGAGCGGTCCCTCCTACGAGCAGTACTTC.

The J gene is TRBJ1-1, the V gene TRBV28; D may be TRBD1 (5 bases). CDR1 MDHEN and CDR2 SYDVKM come from the germline V gene. The CDR3 has 15 amino acids. Trimming took 3 bases from V and 4 from J, leaving 15 bases between them. CDR3 nucleotides: TGTGCCAGCAGTTTCCCAGGGCCAGGGCTCACTGAAGCTTTCTTT. Protein: CASSFPGPGLTEAFF.

The V gene is TRBV23-1, the J gene TRBJ1-1; no definite D call. TRBV23-1 is treated as an ORF (open reading frame) with a function not yet certain. This CDR3 has 17 amino acids. V was pared by 0 bases and J by 1 base, with 15 bases between. CDR3 coding DNA: TGCGCCAGCAGTCAATCTTGGCGCAGGACTAAGAACACTGAAGCTTTCTTT. Translation: CASSQSWRRTKNTEAFF.

The gene calls are TRBV30 and TRBJ1-2; 8 bases are a match to TRBD1. The CDR3 covers 15 residues. The germline gives CDR1 GTSNPN, CDR2 SVGIG (reference sequence). After removal of 5 bases from V and 2 bases from J, the junction contained 10 bases not matched to a gene. The CDR3 is CAWGRTGILNYGYTF. The DNA for the CDR3 is TGTGCCTGGGGAAGGACAGGGATTTTAAACTATGGCTACACCTTC.

The chain is built from TRBV5-4 and TRBJ2-7; D perhaps matches TRBD2 (6 bases). V was clipped by 4 bases and J by 12 bases, with 20 bases between them. The germline V gene has CDR1 SGHNT and CDR2 YYREEE (reference sequence). The CDR3 is made up of 13 amino acids. CDR3 nucleotide sequence: TGTGCCAGCAGCAGGGCCCCGGGGCGGCGGGGGTACTTC. Translating it yields CASSRAPGRRGYF.

This clone has a handful of counts. The rearrangement joins TRBV28 to TRBJ2-1, with D possibly being TRBD1 (5 bases). Germline CDR1 reads MDHEN; CDR2 reads SYDVKM. CDR3 length: 17 residues. With 7 bases removed from V and 0 bases from J, the gap between germline ends came to 19 bases. The DNA for the CDR3 is TGTGCCAGCATCCCTACCCGCTGGGGCAGCTCCTACAATGAGCAGTTCTTC. This gives the protein CASIPTRWGSSYNEQFF.

As to this clone: Here the CDR3 omits its conserved ending phenylalanine or tryptophan, so a read error is the likely source. The DNA is omitted, as the CDR3 cannot be located on it reliably, and the CDR3 follows TCRdb's listing. V is TRBV28 and J is TRBJ2-7; TRBD1 is the table's D call and was not checked against the DNA. The CDR3 contains 14 residues when both ends are counted. Germline V gene lookup returns CDR1 MDHEN and CDR2 SYDVKM. The CDR3 loop reads CASSLLGTGSLVHL.

The CDR3: CASSPNSRDYGYTF. CDR3 sequence (DNA): TGTGCCAGCAGCCCCAACAGCAGGGACTATGGCTACACCTTC. The chain has TRBV11-3 and TRBJ1-2, with D perhaps TRBD1 (5 bases). Germline CDR1 SGHNT, CDR2 YENEEA. The ends were cut back, 5 bases at V and 3 bases at J, with 13 bases in the middle. The CDR3 runs 14 residues.

The chain has TRBV4-1 and TRBJ1-5; 7 bases match TRBD1. The germline gives CDR1 MGHRA, CDR2 YSYEKL. V lost 3 bases, J lost 4 bases, and 6 bases stayed unmatched. This CDR3 has 15 residues. The CDR3 nucleotides read TGCGCCAGCAGCCAGGGCGGGACAGCAAATCAGCCCCAGCATTTT. Translating gives CASSQGGTANQPQHF.

The rearrangement links TRBV5-1 to TRBJ1-1, with 7 bases identical to TRBD1. The germline CDR1 and CDR2 sequences are SGHRS and YFSETQ. This CDR3 region has 15 residues. Unmatched junction bases numbered 6, after V lost 0 bases and J lost 4 bases. CDR3 loop: CASSLEIRGRTEAFF. The CDR3 DNA is TGCGCCAGCAGCTTGGAAATAAGGGGGCGCACTGAAGCTTTCTTT.

CDR3 DNA: TGTGCCAGCAGCACCCCAGCGGGGGGCCATATCACAGATACGCAGTATTTT. Protein product: CASSTPAGGHITDTQYF. The chain recombines TRBV7-8 with TRBJ2-3; 9 bases agree with TRBD2. The germline CDR1 and CDR2 sequences are SGHVS and FQNEAQ. The CDR3 is 17 amino acids. V was clipped by 5 bases and J by 2 bases; unmatched bases: 11.

This clone was detected only a few times. The V gene is TRBV27, the J gene TRBJ1-1, with D tentatively TRBD1 (6 bases). CDR3 size: 13 residues. Trimming removed 2 bases at V and 11 bases at J, with 15 bases between. From germline, CDR1 is MNHEY and CDR2 SMNVEV (reference sequence). The CDR3 spells CASSLTGGRFAFF. CDR3 DNA: TGTGCCAGCAGTTTAACGGGGGGGCGCTTTGCTTTCTTT.

The chain uses TRBV7-2 and TRBJ1-6; perhaps TRBD1 as D (6 bases). Trimming left V 6 bases short and J 7 bases short, with 16 bases between. This CDR3 spans 15 amino acids. Per germline, CDR1 SGHTA and CDR2 FQGNSA. The CDR3 bases are TGTGCCAGCAGGATACCGGGACATGGAAATTCACCCCTCCACTTT. Translated, it gives CASRIPGHGNSPLHF.

The chain has TRBV6-6 and TRBJ1-3, with D uncertain. V lost 8 bases and J lost 0, with 14 bases in between. This CDR3 comprises 15 residues. Germline CDR1 MNHNY, CDR2 SVGAGI (reference sequence). Written as DNA, the CDR3 is TGTGCCAGCTTTGGAGTGCGGAACTCTGGAAACACCATATATTTT. Translating gives CASFGVRNSGNTIYF.

This clone was found a few times. The genes are TRBV7-9 and TRBJ2-3, with TRBD2 matching 8 bases. This CDR3 is built from 18 residues. V lost 2 bases to trimming and J lost 3 bases; unmatched junction nucleotides: 13. CDR1 SEHNR and CDR2 FQNEAQ come from the germline V gene (reference sequence). CDR3 DNA sequence: TGTGCCAGCAGCTTACAGGGGAGTAGTCGCGGGAGGACAGATACGCAGTATTTT. Amino acids: CASSLQGSSRGRTDTQYF.

This chain uses TRBV19 with TRBJ1-1; the D is unclear. Germline V lookup: CDR1 LNHDA, CDR2 SQIVND (reference sequence). The CDR3 runs to 14 residues. Trimming left V 6 bases short and J 5 bases short, with 16 bases between. The CDR3 loop reads CASSFKGDGTEAFF. CDR3 nucleotides: TGTGCCAGTAGCTTTAAAGGAGATGGAACTGAAGCTTTCTTT.

This chain links TRBV7-3 with TRBJ2-7, with a possible D match to TRBD1 (6 bases). This CDR3 has 15 amino acids. CDR1 and CDR2 (germline): SGHTA, FQGTGA. V gave up 6 bases and J gave up 6 bases, with 21 bases separating them. This CDR3 is CASRPSRDTAAEQYF. The DNA for the CDR3 is TGTGCCAGCAGGCCCTCCAGGGACACCGCCGCCGAGCAGTACTTC.

The rearrangement uses TRBV7-9 and TRBJ1-5; 8 nucleotides match TRBD1. V dropped 4 bases and J dropped 7; count of bases not matched to a gene: 15. CDR3 size: 17 residues. Per the germline V gene, CDR1 is SEHNR and CDR2 is FQNEAQ (reference sequence). The DNA of the CDR3 is TGTGCCAGCAGCTCTAGGGGGCAGGGGGCGCGGGACCAGCCCCAGCATTTT. Amino acids: CASSSRGQGARDQPQHF.

V is TRBV23-1 and J is TRBJ2-3, with D possibly TRBD1 on 5 matching bases. TRBV23-1 is noted as an ORF with a role that remains uncertain. This CDR3 has 13 residues. V dropped 7 bases and J dropped 2 bases, with 10 bases sitting between them. The CDR3 DNA is TGCGCCAGCAACGCCGGACACACAGATACGCAGTATTTT. Translated, it gives CASNAGHTDTQYF.

V usage is TRBV6-5 and J usage is TRBJ1-6; no clear D. This CDR3 is built from 13 residues. Germline-derived CDR1 and CDR2 are MNHEY and SVGAGI. The ends were cut back, 10 bases at V and 7 bases at J, with 14 bases in the middle. The CDR3 here is CAISTGSNSPLHF. Written as DNA, the CDR3 is TGTGCCATATCGACTGGGAGCAATTCACCCCTCCACTTT.

CDR3 residues: CASSYQGRNTEAFF. The CDR3, as DNA: TGTGCCAGCAGTTACCAGGGGAGGAACACTGAAGCTTTCTTT. The chain couples TRBV6-5 to TRBJ1-1; D is possibly TRBD1 (6 bases). This CDR3 spans 14 amino acids. Germline V lookup: CDR1 MNHEY, CDR2 SVGAGI. Between the trimmed V and J ends, which lost 2 bases and 1 base, there was a span of 8 bases.

The chain carries TRBV25-1 and TRBJ2-3; 9 nucleotides align to TRBD2. CDR1 is MGHDK, CDR2 SYGVNS, per germline. The CDR3 is made up of 14 amino acids. Unmatched junction bases numbered 2, after V lost 2 bases and J lost 5 bases. DNA for the CDR3: TGTGCCAGCAGTGAAGCGGGAGGGGTAGATACGCAGTATTTT. As protein: CASSEAGGVDTQYF.

A few counts support this clone. The genes are TRBV18 and TRBJ2-7; D possibly corresponds to TRBD1 (6 bases). The germline V gene encodes CDR1 KGHSH and CDR2 LQKENI. V lost 6 bases and J lost 2, with 11 bases in between. The CDR3 has 13 amino acids. In DNA, the CDR3 is TGTGCCAGCTCCCTCAGGACAGCCTACGAGCAGTACTTC. Residues: CASSLRTAYEQYF.

The chain carries TRBV6-5 and TRBJ2-2, with TRBD2 matching 8 bases. CDR3 length equals 14 residues. Germline values: CDR1 MNHEY, CDR2 SVGAGI. V was pared by 6 bases and J by 2 bases, with 2 bases of the junction left unmatched. CDR3 protein: CASRTSGNTGELFF. CDR3 DNA: TGTGCCAGCAGAACTAGCGGAAACACCGGGGAGCTGTTTTTT.

The CDR3 reads CASSLETGTGTEAFF. In nucleotides, the CDR3 is TGTGCCAGCAGCTTGGAGACCGGGACAGGCACTGAAGCTTTCTTT. The chain couples TRBV5-5 to TRBJ1-1, with 8 bases fitting TRBD1. The CDR3 is 15 residues long. V trimming: 0 bases; J trimming: 4 bases; junction bases outside the gene matches: 5. Per the germline V gene, CDR1 is SGHKS and CDR2 is YYEKEE (reference sequence).

The rearrangement joins TRBV30 to TRBJ2-7, with 8 bases lining up with TRBD2. Germline V gene lookup returns CDR1 GTSNPN and CDR2 SVGIG (reference sequence). The junction had 8 bases not matched to a gene; V was cut back by 6 bases and J by 1 base. The CDR3 length is 14 residues. This CDR3 is CACHIREGSYEQYF. In nucleotides, the CDR3 is TGTGCCTGCCATATCCGGGAGGGGTCCTACGAGCAGTACTTC.

The chain carries TRBV25-1 and TRBJ2-7; no reliable D call. Germline CDR1 MGHDK, CDR2 SYGVNS. Trimming left V 4 bases short and J 4 bases short, with 8 bases between. This CDR3 is built from 12 residues. The DNA of the CDR3 is TGTGCCAGCAGTGCCTACCCGTACGAGCAGTACTTC. Its translation: CASSAYPYEQYF.

CDR3: CASTNGGYGYTF. In DNA, the CDR3 is TGTGCCAGCACCAACGGGGGGTATGGCTACACCTTC. The J gene is TRBJ1-2, the V gene TRBV6-5; weak D call: TRBD1 (5 bases). CDR1 is MNHEY, CDR2 SVGAGI, per germline. There are 12 residues in the CDR3. V lost 7 bases, J lost 5 bases, and 11 bases lay in between.

The V and J genes are TRBV14 and TRBJ2-7, with 7 bases aligning to TRBD2. V gave up 4 bases and J gave up 6 bases; unmatched junction bases: 12. Germline CDR1 and CDR2: SGHDN and FVKESK. CDR3 length: 15 residues. CDR3 DNA: TGTGCCAGCAGCCCCCTTTTCGGGAGGAGGGGCGAGCAGTACTTC. Protein product: CASSPLFGRRGEQYF.

This chain joins TRBV6-6 and TRBJ1-2; 8 nucleotides line up with TRBD1. Germline loops: CDR1 MNHNY, CDR2 SVGAGI (reference sequence). V trimming: 2 bases; J trimming: 8 bases; junction bases outside the gene matches: 13. The CDR3 loop spans 16 amino acids. The CDR3 DNA follows: TGTGCCAGCAGTTACGCAGGGGGCGAAATCAAAACGGGCTACACCTTC. It encodes CASSYAGGEIKTGYTF.

The gene calls are TRBV27 and TRBJ2-1; possibly TRBD2 for D (5 bases). The CDR3 runs 14 residues. Trimming pared 3 bases from V and 5 bases from J, leaving 11 bases between. Per germline, CDR1 MNHEY and CDR2 SMNVEV (reference sequence). The CDR3 here is CASSLLAAHNEQFF. In DNA, the CDR3 is TGTGCCAGCAGTTTGCTAGCTGCTCACAATGAGCAGTTCTTC.

The chain is built from TRBV14 and TRBJ2-7, with 10 positions matching TRBD1. The CDR3 runs to 15 residues. Per the germline V gene, CDR1 is SGHDN and CDR2 is FVKESK. The V gene end was trimmed by 2 bases and the J gene end by 3 bases; junction bases not matched to a gene: 4. This CDR3 is CASSQLGTGDYEQYF. CDR3 nucleotide sequence: TGTGCCAGCAGCCAACTAGGGACAGGGGACTACGAGCAGTACTTC.